One sample yielded the 21 T cell receptor beta chains listed below, sequenced in a study of T cell responses to AZD1222 COVID-19 vaccine. Measured with immunoSEQ multiplex PCR; TCRdb has only the in-frame clones, and not every one. The data show roughly 160,000 clones, roughly nine tenths seen once. Material: peripheral blood, obtained on day 0 of AZD1222 vaccination. The receptors come from an adult in good health.

This sequence joins TRBV5-6 and TRBJ2-5; 10 nucleotides line up with TRBD2. The V segment lost 2 bases and the J segment 0 bases; nucleotides outside the gene matches: 4. This CDR3 spans 16 amino acids. Germline CDR1 reads SGHDT; CDR2 reads YYEEEE. The CDR3 reads CASSLVLAGHQETQYF. The CDR3, as DNA: TGTGCCAGCAGCTTAGTACTAGCGGGGCACCAAGAGACCCAGTACTTC.

The V and J genes are TRBV11-2 and TRBJ2-3; D perhaps matches TRBD2 (5 bases). Germline-derived CDR1 and CDR2 are SGHAT and FQNNGV. V lost 5 bases and J 4 bases, leaving 13 bases between the germline ends. The CDR3 runs 14 residues. CDR3 residues: CASSPSRGSDTQYF. In DNA, the CDR3 is TGTGCCAGCAGCCCGAGCCGAGGGTCAGATACGCAGTATTTT.

The chain combines TRBV19 with TRBJ2-5; D is possibly TRBD2 (7 bases). The CDR3 spans 13 residues. CDR1 LNHDA and CDR2 SQIVND come from the germline V gene (reference sequence). V was cut by 4 bases and J by 8 bases, with 14 bases left in between. CDR3 nucleotides: TGTGCCAGTAGTACAGGGGAGGGGGTAACCCAGTACTTC. This encodes CASSTGEGVTQYF.

This clone was seen only once. The V call is TRBV27, the J call TRBJ2-3; 9 nucleotides match TRBD2. V was clipped by 3 bases and J by 4 bases; unmatched bases: 11. The CDR3 sequence is 17 residues long. Germline assignment: CDR1 MNHEY and CDR2 SMNVEV (reference sequence). The CDR3 DNA reads TGTGCCAGCAGTTTTCTCCGGGTAGCGGGGGCGGCAGATACGCAGTATTTT. Translation: CASSFLRVAGAADTQYF.

The chain combines TRBV9 with TRBJ1-1; D possibly corresponds to TRBD1 (5 bases). The CDR3 extends over 17 amino acids. Per germline, CDR1 SGDLS and CDR2 YYNGEE. V was trimmed by 0 bases and J by 0 bases, leaving 15 bases between them. The CDR3 nucleotides are TGTGCCAGCAGCGTAGTAAGGGGTACAGATATGAACACTGAAGCTTTCTTT. The encoded protein is CASSVVRGTDMNTEAFF.

The chain combines TRBV9 with TRBJ1-2, with 8 bases matching TRBD1. The CDR3 is 15 amino acids. The germline V gene encodes CDR1 SGDLS and CDR2 YYNGEE. V shed 1 base, J shed 3 bases, and the junction held 5 bases outside the gene matches. CDR3: CASSVKQGADYGYTF. DNA of the CDR3: TGTGCCAGCAGCGTAAAGCAGGGGGCGGACTATGGCTACACCTTC.

The J gene is TRBJ2-1, the V gene TRBV5-1; tentatively, D is TRBD2 (6 bases). Deletions cut 5 bases from V and 4 bases from J, with 16 bases between. This CDR3 has 15 residues. The germline V gene has CDR1 SGHRS and CDR2 YFSETQ. The CDR3 DNA is TGCGCCAGCAGAAACCGGGGACTCGAGTACAATGAGCAGTTCTTC. Amino acids: CASRNRGLEYNEQFF. The full variable domain, its missing parts supplied by reference TRBV5-1 and TRBJ2-1, is KAGVTQTPRYLIKTRGQQVTLSCSPISGHRSVSWYQQTPGQGLQFLFEYFSETQRNKGNFPGRFSGRQFSNSRSEMNVSTLELGDSALYLCASRNRGLEYNEQFFGPGTRLTVL.

The chain couples TRBV18 to TRBJ2-3, with D perhaps TRBD1 (6 bases). Germline assignment: CDR1 KGHSH and CDR2 LQKENI. V lost 2 bases and J 5 bases, leaving 17 bases between the germline ends. CDR3 length: 16 amino acids. The CDR3: CASSPSGQGHGDTQYF. The CDR3 nucleotides are TGTGCCAGCTCACCATCGGGCCAGGGGCACGGAGATACGCAGTATTTT.

The V gene is TRBV5-4, the J gene TRBJ1-1; 7 nucleotides agree with TRBD1. Germline trimming cut 4 bases from V and 0 bases from J; bases unmatched to any gene: 12. Germline-derived CDR1 and CDR2 are SGHNT and YYREEE (reference sequence). The length of the CDR3 is 17 residues. The CDR3 region is CASSTPGTELMNTEAFF. CDR3 coding DNA: TGTGCCAGCAGCACCCCCGGGACAGAACTTATGAACACTGAAGCTTTCTTT.

J is TRBJ2-3 and V is TRBV27; D is possibly TRBD2 (7 bases). Trimming stripped 3 bases from V and 6 bases from J, with 13 bases between. CDR1 is MNHEY, CDR2 SMNVEV, per germline (reference sequence). This CDR3 has 14 amino acids. This CDR3 reads CASSFIGGGDTQYF. In DNA form, the CDR3 reads TGTGCCAGCAGTTTCATAGGGGGAGGGGATACGCAGTATTTT.

V is TRBV6-1 and J is TRBJ1-2; possibly TRBD1 for D (5 bases). Per germline, CDR1 MNHNS and CDR2 SASEGT. Trimming cost V 1 base and J 0 bases, with 9 bases left between them. CDR3 length: 15 amino acids. Here the CDR3 DNA reads TGTGCCAGCAGTGAAGACAGGCCTGCTAACTATGGCTACACCTTC. It is translated as CASSEDRPANYGYTF.

This clone was observed at least ten times. The CDR3 DNA sequence: TGTGCCAGCAGTGAATATACTGGGAATACTGAAGCTTTCTTT. Translation: CASSEYTGNTEAFF. J is TRBJ1-1 and V is TRBV6-1, with no clear D. Looked up from germline, CDR1 is MNHNS and CDR2 is SASEGT. V dropped 2 bases and J dropped 5 bases, with 12 bases sitting between them. This CDR3 spans 14 amino acids.

This sequence joins TRBV10-3 and TRBJ1-2, with D hard to call. This CDR3 is 13 amino acids long. V gave up 10 bases and J gave up 0 bases, with 12 bases separating them. CDR1 is ENHRY and CDR2 is SYGVKD in the germline V gene. The CDR3 DNA is TGTGCCACCGGAGAGGGTTCTAACTATGGCTACACCTTC. Residues: CATGEGSNYGYTF.

The rearrangement links TRBV21-1 to TRBJ1-6. TRBV21-1 constitutes a pseudogene. CDR3 size: 13 residues. CDR3 bases: TGTGCCAGCAGCCCAGCCCGGGACTCACCCCTCCACTTT. Protein: CASSPARDSPLHF.

The rearrangement joins TRBV11-2 to TRBJ1-3, with D maybe TRBD1 (6 bases). V lost 3 bases to trimming and J lost 8 bases, with 20 bases between them. The CDR3 loop spans 16 amino acids. Germline assignment: CDR1 SGHAT and CDR2 FQNNGV. The CDR3 nucleotides read TGTGCCAGCAGCTTTTTTTTGGACAGATTTAGGGACACCATATATTTT. Encoded protein: CASSFFLDRFRDTIYF. The full variable domain, in which reference TRBV11-2 and TRBJ1-3 provide the parts outside the CDR3, is EAGVAQSPRYKIIEKRQSVAFWCNPISGHATLYWYQQILGQGPKLLIQFQNNGVVDDSQLPKDRFSAERLKGVDSTLKIQPAKLEDSAVYLCASSFFLDRFRDTIYFGEGSWLTVV.

This clone appeared once. This chain links TRBV5-1 with TRBJ2-1; TRBD2 aligns across 7 bases. The V segment lost 5 bases and the J segment 5 bases; nucleotides outside the gene matches: 10. From germline, CDR1 is SGHRS and CDR2 YFSETQ. CDR3 size: 15 residues. CDR3 sequence reads: CASSPTPRGDNEQFF. The CDR3 DNA follows: TGCGCCAGCAGTCCTACGCCCCGGGGGGACAATGAGCAGTTCTTC.

The CDR3 DNA reads as TGTGCCAGCTCCTTGGGGTTCACCGGGGAGCTGTTTTTT. Its translation is CASSLGFTGELFF. The chain couples TRBV28 to TRBJ2-2; D remains ambiguous. V was shortened by 8 bases and J by 4 bases, with 11 bases between the two germline ends. CDR3 length: 13 residues. The germline V gene has CDR1 MDHEN and CDR2 SYDVKM.

The gene calls are TRBV7-2 and TRBJ1-5; D is unclear. The germline V gene encodes CDR1 SGHTA and CDR2 FQGNSA. The CDR3 spans 17 residues. Deletions cut 5 bases from V and 0 bases from J, with 17 bases between. The CDR3 reads CASSDYEGTYSNQPQHF. CDR3 sequence (DNA): TGTGCCAGCAGCGATTACGAGGGTACTTATAGCAATCAGCCCCAGCATTTT.

V is TRBV18 and J is TRBJ1-2; D unclear. CDR3 length equals 14 residues. V was trimmed by 2 bases and J by 6 bases, leaving 13 bases between them. In germline, CDR1 is KGHSH, CDR2 LQKENI. Here the CDR3 reads CASSPDQLMNGYTF. The DNA for the CDR3 is TGTGCCAGCTCACCAGACCAGCTGATGAATGGCTACACCTTC.

The J gene is TRBJ2-2, the V gene TRBV28; possible D gene TRBD1, 6 bases. Germline V lookup: CDR1 MDHEN, CDR2 SYDVKM. The CDR3 covers 16 residues. V was clipped by 5 bases and J by 7 bases, with 20 bases between them. CDR3 in amino acids: CASSPPLGAGGGELFF. The CDR3 coding sequence is TGTGCCAGCAGTCCTCCACTGGGGGCTGGTGGCGGGGAGCTGTTTTTT.

The chain recombines TRBV4-3 with TRBJ1-4; a possible D gene is TRBD1 (6 bases). Germline V lookup: CDR1 LGHNA, CDR2 YSLEER. The CDR3 has 15 amino acids. Trimming shortened V by 0 bases and J by 5 bases, and 10 bases separated the two germline ends. The CDR3 region is CASSQEGGWNEKLFF. The CDR3 DNA is TGCGCCAGCAGCCAAGAAGGGGGTTGGAATGAAAAACTGTTTTTT.